This T cell receptor (beta chain) was identified in a study of PD-1 blockade in classical Hodgkin lymphoma. The CDR3 runs to 18 residues. Trimming shortened V by 5 bases and J by 0 bases, and 20 bases separated the two germline ends. The germline V gene has CDR1 SGHVS and CDR2 FNYEAQ. This clone was recorded only once. Its antigen is as yet unknown. Every one of the patients relapsed after autologous stem cell transplantation (brentuximab vedotin exposure was variable). The repertoire was sequenced with immunoSEQ multiplex PCR; TCRdb's copy has only in-frame clones and lacks some. Here the sample spans 35,000 to 55,000 clones, approximately 70% being singletons. Findings and caveats of the study: It was reported that newly diagnosed patients had less baseline TCR diversity than healthy donors.

Sequences were derived from peripheral blood mononuclear cells (PBMCs), sampled before the second cycle of nivolumab. The sequence was collected from a human donor with classical Hodgkin lymphoma. The V call is TRBV7-6, the J call TRBJ1-3; tentative D call: TRBD1 (5 bases). The CDR3 loop is CASSPKDGTRDSGNTIYF. In nucleotides, the CDR3 is TGTGCCAGCAGCCCAAAGGACGGGACTCGCGACTCTGGAAACACCATATATTTT.